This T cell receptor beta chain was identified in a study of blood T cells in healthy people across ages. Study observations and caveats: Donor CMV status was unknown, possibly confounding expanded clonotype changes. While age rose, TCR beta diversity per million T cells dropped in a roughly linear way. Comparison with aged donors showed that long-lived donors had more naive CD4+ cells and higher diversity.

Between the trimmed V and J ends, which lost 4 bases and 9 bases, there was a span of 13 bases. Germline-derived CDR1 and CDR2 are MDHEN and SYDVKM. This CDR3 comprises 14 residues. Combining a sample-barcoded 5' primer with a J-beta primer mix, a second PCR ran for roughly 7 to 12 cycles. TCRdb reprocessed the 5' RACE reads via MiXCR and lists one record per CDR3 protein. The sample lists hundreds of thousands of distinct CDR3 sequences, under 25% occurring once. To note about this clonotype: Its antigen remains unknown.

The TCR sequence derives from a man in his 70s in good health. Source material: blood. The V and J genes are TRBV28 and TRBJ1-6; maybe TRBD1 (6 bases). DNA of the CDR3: TGTGCCAGCAGTTGGGAGACAGGTACTTCACCCCTCCACTTT. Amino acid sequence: CASSWETGTSPLHF.